One sample yielded the 5 T cell receptor beta chains listed below, sequenced in a study of Ad26.COV2.S vaccination and SARS-CoV-2 variants. Treatment indicated: around 19 received Ad26.COV2.S at low or high dose, single or two shots; 5 received placebo; per-sample allocation not given. Sampling happened 63 days after the first vaccine or placebo injection. The data were produced by immunoSEQ multiplex PCR, yet TCRdb's version contains in-frame clones alone and is incomplete. The sample includes roughly 350,000 clones, about 86% of them seen just once. Here the sequenced sample was peripheral blood, taken in a trial of Ad26.COV2.S vaccine versus placebo. These receptors were obtained from a person aged 18-60 years who received the Ad26.COV2.S COVID-19 vaccine or a placebo.

The chain has TRBV28 and TRBJ1-5; the D gene is possibly TRBD1 (6 bases). Germline CDR1 reads MDHEN; CDR2 reads SYDVKM. Trimming took 10 bases from V and 4 from J, leaving 20 bases between them. The CDR3 covers 15 residues. The CDR3 reads CATQYGGTMNQPQHF. CDR3 nucleotide sequence: TGTGCCACCCAATACGGCGGGACAATGAATCAGCCCCAGCATTTT.

The table lists this clone with a few counts. This rearrangement joins TRBV18 to TRBJ1-3; D is ambiguous. V was trimmed by 3 bases and J by 0 bases, leaving 9 bases between them. CDR1 KGHSH and CDR2 LQKENI come from the germline V gene. The CDR3 extends over 15 amino acids. CDR3 sequence reads: CASSPPLTSGNTIYF. The DNA for the CDR3 is TGTGCCAGCTCACCTCCATTGACCTCTGGAAACACCATATATTTT. Based on the CDR3 plus reference TRBV18 and TRBJ1-3, the full variable domain is NAGVMQNPRHLVRRRGQEARLRCSPMKGHSHVYWYRQLPEEGLKFMVYLQKENIIDESGMPKERFSAEFPKEGPSILRIQQVVRGDSAAYFCASSPPLTSGNTIYFGEGSWLTVV.

V gene TRBV27 combines with J gene TRBJ2-2; tentatively, D is TRBD2 (6 bases). V was clipped by 4 bases and J by 0 bases, with 9 bases between them. The germline CDR1 and CDR2 sequences are MNHEY and SMNVEV (reference sequence). This CDR3 has 15 amino acids. DNA for the CDR3: TGTGCCAGCAGTTGGAGGGTCGCGAACACCGGGGAGCTGTTTTTT. This encodes CASSWRVANTGELFF.

This chain connects TRBV3-1 (or the pseudogene TRBV3-2) to TRBJ2-5; no reliable D call. Germline assignment: CDR1 LGHDT and CDR2 YNNKEL (reference sequence). Trimming took off 4 bases at V and 5 bases at J, with 11 bases between the two ends. The CDR3 runs 13 residues. This CDR3 reads CASSPSVLETQYF. The DNA for the CDR3 is TGTGCCAGCAGCCCGTCTGTTTTGGAGACCCAGTACTTC.

V usage is TRBV7-3 and J usage is TRBJ2-6; D is unclear. Germline V gene data show CDR1 as SGHTA and CDR2 as FQGTGA. The CDR3 sequence is 15 residues long. Trimming removed 5 bases from V and 2 bases from J, with 10 bases in between. CDR3 sequence: CASSQTGAGANVLTF. In DNA, the CDR3 is TGTGCCAGCAGCCAAACGGGTGCTGGGGCCAACGTCCTGACTTTC.